The 5 T cell receptor beta chains in this list originate from one sample, sequenced in a study of cytomegalovirus exposure and HLA in healthy donors. PCR primers comprised 60 Vbeta and 13 Jbeta primers. Sequencing used immunoSEQ multiplex PCR; TCRdb keeps in-frame clones, though not all of them. The sample records some 200,000 clones, roughly 80% being singletons. Sequenced material: PBMCs. All receptors come from a woman aged 45-65 years in good health and CMV-seropositive.

This clone was observed a single time. The chain has TRBV15 and TRBJ1-5; possible D gene TRBD1, 6 bases. Trimming pared 2 bases from V and 5 bases from J, leaving 10 bases between. CDR3 size: 14 residues. Germline-derived CDR1 and CDR2 are LNHNV and YYDKDF (reference sequence). The DNA for the CDR3 is TGTGCCACCAGCAGACCTGCAGGGGATCAGCCCCAGCATTTT. Encoded protein: CATSRPAGDQPQHF. The full variable domain, rest sourced from reference TRBV15 and TRBJ1-5, is DAMVIQNPRYQVTQFGKPVTLSCSQTLNHNVMYWYQQKSSQAPKLLFHYYDKDFNNEADTPDNFQSRRPNTSFCFLDIRSPGLGDTAMYLCATSRPAGDQPQHFGDGTRLSIL.

The V gene is TRBV7-9, the J gene TRBJ2-5; 7 nucleotides match TRBD1. The CDR3 spans 15 residues. CDR1 is SEHNR and CDR2 is FQNEAQ in the germline V gene (reference sequence). J gave up 5 bases and V 1 base, and 7 bases lay outside the gene matches. This chain's CDR3 is CASSLGSGTAETQYF. Written as DNA, the CDR3 is TGTGCCAGCAGCTTAGGATCCGGGACAGCTGAGACCCAGTACTTC.

CDR3 DNA: TGCGCCAGCAGCCAAGAAAGGTCTTGGACAGGGAATCAGCCCCAGCATTTT. This translates into CASSQERSWTGNQPQHF. V is TRBV4-1 and J is TRBJ1-5; TRBD1 matches at 8 bases. The CDR3 covers 17 residues. The V segment lost 0 bases and the J segment 4 bases; nucleotides outside the gene matches: 8. Looked up from germline, CDR1 is MGHRA and CDR2 is YSYEKL.

The chain has TRBV5-1 and TRBJ2-2; 9 nucleotides match TRBD1. Germline V gene lookup returns CDR1 SGHRS and CDR2 YFSETQ. V was clipped by 7 bases and J by 3 bases; unmatched bases: 4. The CDR3 runs 14 residues. In DNA form, the CDR3 reads TGCGCCAGCTCCGGGACAGGGCACACCGGGGAGCTGTTTTTT. As protein: CASSGTGHTGELFF.

This clone was seen a handful of times. This chain connects TRBV2 to TRBJ2-7; perhaps TRBD1 as D (6 bases). V was clipped by 5 bases and J by 3 bases, with 11 bases between them. Germline V CDR1 and CDR2: SNHLY, FYNNEI. This CDR3 is 13 amino acids long. CDR3 sequence reads: CASSLRTVYEQYF. CDR3 nucleotides: TGTGCCAGCAGTTTGAGGACAGTCTACGAGCAGTACTTC. Supplemented by reference TRBV2 and TRBJ2-7, the full variable domain reads EPEVTQTPSHQVTQMGQEVILRCVPISNHLYFYWYRQILGQKVEFLVSFYNNEISEKSEIFDDQFSVERPDGSNFTLKIRSTKLEDSAMYFCASSLRTVYEQYFGPGTRLTVT.